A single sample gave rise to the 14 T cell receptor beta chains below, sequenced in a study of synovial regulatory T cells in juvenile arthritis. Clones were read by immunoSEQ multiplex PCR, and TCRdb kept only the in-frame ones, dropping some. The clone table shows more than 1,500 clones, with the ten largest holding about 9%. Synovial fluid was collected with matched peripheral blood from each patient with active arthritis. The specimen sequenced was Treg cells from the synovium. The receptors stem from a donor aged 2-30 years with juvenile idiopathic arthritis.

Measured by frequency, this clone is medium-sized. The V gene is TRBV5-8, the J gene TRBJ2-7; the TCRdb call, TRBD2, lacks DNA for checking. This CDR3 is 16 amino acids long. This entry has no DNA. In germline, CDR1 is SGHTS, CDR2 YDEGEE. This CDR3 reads CASSSITSGRRYEQYF. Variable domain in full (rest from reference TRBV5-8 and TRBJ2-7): EAGVTQSPTHLIKTRGQQATLRCSPISGHTSVYWYQQALGLGLQFLLWYDEGEERNRGNFPPRFSGRQFPNYSSELNVNALELEDSALYLCASSSITSGRRYEQYFGPGTRLTVT.

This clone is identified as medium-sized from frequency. The chain's CDR3 is CASSPSTFYEQYF. The chain employs TRBV27 and TRBJ2-7; lacking DNA, the TRBD1 call made by TCRdb goes unchecked. The CDR3 runs 13 residues. Only the protein sequence is given. CDR1 is MNHEY and CDR2 is SMNVEV in the germline V gene (reference sequence).

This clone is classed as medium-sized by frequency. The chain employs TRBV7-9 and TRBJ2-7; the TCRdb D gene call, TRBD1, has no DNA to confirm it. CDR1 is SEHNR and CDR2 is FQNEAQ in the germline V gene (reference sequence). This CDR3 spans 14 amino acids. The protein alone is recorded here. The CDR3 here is CASSWPGQGFEQYF.

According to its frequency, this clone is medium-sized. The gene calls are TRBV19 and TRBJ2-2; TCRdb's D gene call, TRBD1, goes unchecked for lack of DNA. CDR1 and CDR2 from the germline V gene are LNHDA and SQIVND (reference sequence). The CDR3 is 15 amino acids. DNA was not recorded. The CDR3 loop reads CASSRKDRRTGELFF.

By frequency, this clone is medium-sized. The CDR3: CASSLYTGMGAETQYF. The genes are TRBV28 and TRBJ2-5; the D call of TRBD1 rests on TCRdb alone, since no DNA is present to check it. Germline V CDR1 and CDR2: MDHEN, SYDVKM. The CDR3 totals 16 residues. DNA is not on record.

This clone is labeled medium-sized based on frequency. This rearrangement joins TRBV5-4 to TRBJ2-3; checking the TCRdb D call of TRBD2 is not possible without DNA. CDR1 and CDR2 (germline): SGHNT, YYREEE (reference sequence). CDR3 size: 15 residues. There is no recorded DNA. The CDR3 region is CASRVWGVFTDTQYF. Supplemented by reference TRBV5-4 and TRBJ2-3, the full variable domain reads ETGVTQSPTHLIKTRGQQVTLRCSSQSGHNTVSWYQQALGQGPQFIFQYYREEENGRGNFPPRFSGLQFPNYSSELNVNALELDDSALYLCASRVWGVFTDTQYFGPGTRLTVL.

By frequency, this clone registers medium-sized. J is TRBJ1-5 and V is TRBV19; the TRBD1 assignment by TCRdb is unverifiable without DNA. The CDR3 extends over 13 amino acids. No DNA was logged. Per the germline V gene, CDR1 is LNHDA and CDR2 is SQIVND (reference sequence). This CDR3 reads CASSIYNNQPQHF.

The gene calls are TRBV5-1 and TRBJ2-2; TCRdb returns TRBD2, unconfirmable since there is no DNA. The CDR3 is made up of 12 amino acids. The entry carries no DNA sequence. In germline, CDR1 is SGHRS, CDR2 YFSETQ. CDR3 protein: CASSLGGRELFF. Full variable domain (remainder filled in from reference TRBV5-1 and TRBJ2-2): KAGVTQTPRYLIKTRGQQVTLSCSPISGHRSVSWYQQTPGQGLQFLFEYFSETQRNKGNFPGRFSGRQFSNSRSEMNVSTLELGDSALYLCASSLGGRELFFGEGSRLTVL.

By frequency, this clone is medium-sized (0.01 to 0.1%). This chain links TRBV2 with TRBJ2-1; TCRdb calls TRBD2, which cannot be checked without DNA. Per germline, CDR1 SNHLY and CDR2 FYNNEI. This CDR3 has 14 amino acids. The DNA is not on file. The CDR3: CASRLARETEEQFF.

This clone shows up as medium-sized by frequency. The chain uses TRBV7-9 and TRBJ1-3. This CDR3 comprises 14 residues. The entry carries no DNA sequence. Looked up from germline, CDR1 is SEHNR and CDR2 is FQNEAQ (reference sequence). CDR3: CASSLPGAANTIYF.

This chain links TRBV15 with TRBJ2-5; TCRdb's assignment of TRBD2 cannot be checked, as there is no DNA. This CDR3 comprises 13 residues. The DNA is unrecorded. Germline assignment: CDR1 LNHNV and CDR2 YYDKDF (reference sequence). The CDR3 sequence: CATSWGAGETQYF.

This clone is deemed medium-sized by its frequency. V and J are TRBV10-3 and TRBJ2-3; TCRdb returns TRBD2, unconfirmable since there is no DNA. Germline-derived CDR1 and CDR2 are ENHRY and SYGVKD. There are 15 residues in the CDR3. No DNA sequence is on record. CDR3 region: CAISESTPATDTQYF.

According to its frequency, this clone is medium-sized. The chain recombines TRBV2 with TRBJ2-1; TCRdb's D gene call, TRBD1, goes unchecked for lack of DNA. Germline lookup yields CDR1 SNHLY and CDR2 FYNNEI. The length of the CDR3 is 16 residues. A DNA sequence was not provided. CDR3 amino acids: CASRGIRQVLGNEQFF. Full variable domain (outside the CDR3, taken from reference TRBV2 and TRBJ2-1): EPEVTQTPSHQVTQMGQEVILRCVPISNHLYFYWYRQILGQKVEFLVSFYNNEISEKSEIFDDQFSVERPDGSNFTLKIRSTKLEDSAMYFCASRGIRQVLGNEQFFGPGTRLTVL.

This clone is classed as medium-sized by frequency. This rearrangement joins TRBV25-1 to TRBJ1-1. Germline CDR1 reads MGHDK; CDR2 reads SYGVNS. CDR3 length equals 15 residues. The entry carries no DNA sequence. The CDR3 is CASSAGQLMNTEAFF.